The rows below give T cell receptor beta chains drawn from one sample of a study of Graves' ophthalmopathy and Graves' hyperthyroidism. A single record per CDR3 protein comes from TCRdb applying MiXCR to the multiplex PCR reads. The sample consists of roughly 160,000 distinct CDR3 sequences, less than 45% of them appearing once. The sequenced sample consisted of peripheral blood. All receptors derive from a woman aged 40 to 50 with Graves' ophthalmopathy. CDR3s include the opening cysteine and the closing phenylalanine or tryptophan. D genes are given only for firm matches. Only some rows state a clone size, as once, few, many or a class for expanded clones.

abundance,j_gene,v_gene,d_gene,CDR3nt,CDR3aa
many,TRBJ2-2,TRBV15,TRBD1,TGTGCCACCAGCCAGGACAGGGCCGAGAACACCGGGGAGCTGTTTTTT,CATSQDRAENTGELFF
many,TRBJ1-1,TRBV5-1,TRBD1,TGCGCCAGCAGCCTGGGACAGCTCATGAACACTGAAGCTTTCTTT,CASSLGQLMNTEAFF
-,TRBJ2-7,TRBV6-2/TRBV6-3,-,TGTGCCAGCAGTTACTCCGGACTCTACGAGCAGTACTTC,CASSYSGLYEQYF
-,TRBJ2-7,TRBV12-3/TRBV12-4,TRBD2,TGTGCCAGCAGTTCCCGCGGACTAGCGGGAGGGCAGTTGCCCTACGAGCAGTACTTC,CASSSRGLAGGQLPYEQYF
many,TRBJ2-5,TRBV14,TRBD1,TGTGCCAGCAGTTACAGGGGAGTGGGGGAGACCCAGTACTTC,CASSYRGVGETQYF
-,TRBJ2-7,TRBV28,-,TGTGCCAGCTGCTCTCTCTTAGCTTTCGAGCAGTACTTC,CASCSLLAFEQYF
-,TRBJ1-1,TRBV11-2,TRBD1,TGTGCCAGCAGCTTCGGACAGGGCGGACGGAACACTGAAGCTTTCTTT,CASSFGQGGRNTEAFF
once,TRBJ1-2,TRBV6-2/TRBV6-3,-,TGTGCCAGCAGGACCGGGACACCTTCTAACTATGGCTACACCTTC,CASRTGTPSNYGYTF
-,TRBJ2-5,TRBV12-3/TRBV12-4,-,TGTGCCAGCAGGTCGATGAAGACCCAGTACTTC,CASRSMKTQYF
many,TRBJ2-2,TRBV6-5,-,TGTGCCAGCAGTTACCCCCTCAGGGAAGGGACCGGGGAGCTGTTTTTT,CASSYPLREGTGELFF
-,TRBJ2-2,TRBV5-1,TRBD1,TGCGCCAGCAGCTTGGCCCAGGGGGCGACCGGGGAGCTGTTTTTT,CASSLAQGATGELFF
many,TRBJ2-7,TRBV6-5,-,TGTGCCAGCAGTTATGACACCAACTACGAGCAGTACTTC,CASSYDTNYEQYF
-,TRBJ2-5,TRBV6-1,-,TGTGCCAGCGAGCCGCCGTGGGCGCAGACCCAGTACTTC,CASEPPWAQTQYF
once,TRBJ1-2,TRBV6-1,TRBD1,TGTGCCAGCAGGAACCGGGACAGGGGGCGGTCAGGTGGCTACACCTTC,CASRNRDRGRSGGYTF
-,TRBJ2-2,TRBV7-8,-,TGTGCCAGCAGCGGGAGTGGGTACACCGGGGAGCTGTTTTTT,CASSGSGYTGELFF
many,TRBJ2-2,TRBV29-1,-,TGCAGCGCTAAAAGGGCTCCGAACACCGGGGAGCTGTTTTTT,CSAKRAPNTGELFF
many,TRBJ2-2,TRBV9,TRBD2,TGTGCCAGCAGCGCCGAAGGACTAGCGGGGTTTAAGTTTGCCGGGGAGCTGTTTTTT,CASSAEGLAGFKFAGELFF
-,TRBJ2-5,TRBV6-5,TRBD2,TGTGCCAGCAGTTATCTAGCGGGAGACCAAGAGACCCAGTACTTC,CASSYLAGDQETQYF
many,TRBJ1-1,TRBV29-1,-,TGCAGCGTTGCATGGCGGGGATTCACTGAAGCTTTCTTT,CSVAWRGFTEAFF
-,TRBJ2-7,TRBV27,TRBD1,TGTGCCAGCAGTTTATTATCCCGGACAGGGAGCTCCTACGAGCAGTACTTC,CASSLLSRTGSSYEQYF
-,TRBJ2-7,TRBV6-2/TRBV6-3,-,TGTGCCAGCAGACCACCTGACCAATCCTACGAGCAGTACTTC,CASRPPDQSYEQYF
many,TRBJ1-2,TRBV28,TRBD1,TGTGCCAGCAGGGAGACAGGGGGTAGTGGCTATGGCTACACCTTC,CASRETGGSGYGYTF
many,TRBJ1-5,TRBV19,-,TGTGCCAGTAGTACCCTCCATGGCAATCAGCCCCAGCATTTT,CASSTLHGNQPQHF
many,TRBJ1-1,TRBV28,-,TGTGCCAGCAGCTACCAAGGGACGGCGGCTGAAGCTTTCTTT,CASSYQGTAAEAFF
many,TRBJ2-2,TRBV29-1,-,TGCAGCGTTGAAGGGCAAACCCCCGGGGAGCTGTTTTTT,CSVEGQTPGELFF
-,TRBJ1-1,TRBV19,-,TGTGCCAGCACCCCGGGACGGCAGAACACTGAAGCTTTCTTT,CASTPGRQNTEAFF
many,TRBJ1-5,TRBV6-1,-,TGTGCCAGCAGTGAGTCAGCCTATCGGCCCCAGCATTTT,CASSESAYRPQHF
many,TRBJ2-7,TRBV7-9,TRBD1,TGTGCCAGCAGCGGGGGGACAGGGAGCTCCTACGAGCAGTACTTC,CASSGGTGSSYEQYF
many,TRBJ1-5,TRBV27,TRBD1,TGTGCCAGCAGTCCCGGGACAGGGAGCCCGCAGCCCCAGCATTTT,CASSPGTGSPQPQHF
-,TRBJ1-5,TRBV12-3/TRBV12-4,-,TGTGCCAGCAGTCCTGCCTCCGGGACGGTGAAGCAGCCCCAGCATTTT,CASSPASGTVKQPQHF
many,TRBJ1-5,TRBV4-1,-,TGCGCCAGCAGCCTTCCGCCTCCTGGGGGAAATCAGCCCCAGCATTTT,CASSLPPPGGNQPQHF
many,TRBJ2-7,TRBV27,-,TGTGCCAGCAGTCCTCTTCTGACTAGCTCCTACGAGCAGTACTTC,CASSPLLTSSYEQYF
many,TRBJ2-5,TRBV6-5,-,TGTGCCAGCAGGGGGACAGAGACCTCGGGGGACCAGTACTTC,CASRGTETSGDQYF
-,TRBJ2-7,TRBV28,TRBD2,TGTGCCAGCAGTGAATGGGGAAGCGGGAGTGTATACGAGCAGTACTTC,CASSEWGSGSVYEQYF
many,TRBJ1-2,TRBV28,TRBD1,TGTGCCAGCAGTTCCCCCGCCGGACAGGGCAACTATGGCTACACCTTC,CASSSPAGQGNYGYTF
-,TRBJ1-5,TRBV6-1,TRBD1,TGTGCCAGCACCGAGGACAGGGTGGGTCAGCCCCAGCATTTT,CASTEDRVGQPQHF
many,TRBJ1-1,TRBV11-1,-,TGTGCCAGCAGCTTAGAGGCGGGAAATTCGAACACTGAAGCTTTCTTT,CASSLEAGNSNTEAFF
-,TRBJ2-7,TRBV20-1,-,TGCAGTGCTAGAGATTTGGGTGGGAGCGACTACGAGCAGTACTTC,CSARDLGGSDYEQYF
-,TRBJ2-7,TRBV12-3/TRBV12-4,-,TGTGCCAGCAGTACCAATTACGAGCAGTACTTC,CASSTNYEQYF
many,TRBJ1-3,TRBV12-3/TRBV12-4,-,TGTGCCAACAGTTTCGGAGATTCTGGAAACACCATATATTTT,CANSFGDSGNTIYF
many,TRBJ1-1,TRBV6-2/TRBV6-3,TRBD1,TGTGCCAGCAGACGCGGACAGGGATGGACTGAAGCTTTCTTT,CASRRGQGWTEAFF
-,TRBJ1-6,TRBV11-1,-,TGTGCCAGCAGTCGGGCCGGGAGGCGCTCCTATAATTCACCCCTCCACTTT,CASSRAGRRSYNSPLHF
many,TRBJ1-1,TRBV12-3/TRBV12-4,TRBD1,TGTGCCAGCAGTCGGGACAGTGGCCTCACTGAAGCTTTCTTT,CASSRDSGLTEAFF
-,TRBJ1-2,TRBV27,-,TGTGCCAGCTTGCCGGGGGGTCTCTATGGCTACACCTTC,CASLPGGLYGYTF
-,TRBJ2-7,TRBV11-2,-,TGTGCCAGCAGCTTAGATCACCTGAACGAGCAGTACTTC,CASSLDHLNEQYF
-,TRBJ2-7,TRBV7-2,-,TGTGCCAGCAGCCTGGAGGGCAGCGAGCAGTACTTC,CASSLEGSEQYF
many,TRBJ1-5,TRBV27,-,TGTGCCAGCAGTTTATCCGCAGGCCATCAGCCCCAGCATTTT,CASSLSAGHQPQHF
-,TRBJ2-7,TRBV9,TRBD2,TGTGCCAGCGGGGACGGGCTAGCGGGGGGTTCCTACGAGCAGTACTTC,CASGDGLAGGSYEQYF
many,TRBJ2-7,TRBV18,TRBD1,TGTGCCAGCTCCGACAGGGGGACCTACGAGCAGTACTTC,CASSDRGTYEQYF